This entry lists 20 T cell receptor beta chains sequenced from one sample in a study of cytomegalovirus exposure and HLA in healthy donors. The study ran its PCR with 60 Vbeta and 13 Jbeta primers. TCRdb's table, derived via immunoSEQ multiplex PCR, lists solely in-frame clones and lacks some. Of approximately 150,000 clones in the sample, roughly 77% were seen once. The sample consisted of PBMCs. The receptor source for this set is a young man in good health and CMV-seropositive.

In its sample, this clone was seen a few times. This chain links TRBV10-1 with TRBJ2-7; D perhaps matches TRBD1 (5 bases). V lost 8 bases and J lost 0, with 17 bases in between. Germline CDR1 is WNHNN and CDR2 is SYGVQD (reference sequence). CDR3 size: 15 residues. The CDR3, as DNA: TGCGCCAGCGCACGACAGCCCAAAGACTCCTACGAGCAGTACTTC. Protein: CASARQPKDSYEQYF.

V is TRBV28 and J is TRBJ2-2; weak D call: TRBD2 (5 bases). The V gene lost 6 bases and the J gene lost 13 bases, with 18 bases spanning the gap. The germline V gene has CDR1 MDHEN and CDR2 SYDVKM. CDR3 length equals 13 residues. The CDR3 DNA is TGTGCCAGCAGGCCACTAGGTTTCGAAGTGCTGTTTTTT. As protein: CASRPLGFEVLFF.

This clone was seen only once. The chain has TRBV7-6 and TRBJ2-4; 8 nucleotides line up with TRBD1. CDR1 and CDR2 (germline): SGHVS, FNYEAQ. With V trimmed by 5 bases and J by 5 bases, 23 bases remained unmatched. The CDR3 runs 20 residues. The CDR3 nucleotides read TGTGCCAGCAGCACCGGACAGGGAGGAGGTCGGTCAACAGAGGAAAACATTCAGTACTTC. Its protein product is CASSTGQGGGRSTEENIQYF.

The table lists this clone with a few counts. The chain links TRBV7-9 to TRBJ1-1, with 11 bases that match TRBD1. CDR1 is SEHNR and CDR2 is FQNEAQ in the germline V gene (reference sequence). This CDR3 region has 16 residues. Unmatched junction bases numbered 9, after V lost 4 bases and J lost 5 bases. CDR3 bases: TGTGCCAGCAGCTCTCCAGGGGACAGGGGGTGGACTGAAGCTTTCTTT. Translating it yields CASSSPGDRGWTEAFF.

The J gene is TRBJ2-7, the V gene TRBV4-1; maybe TRBD1 (6 bases). Trimming stripped 4 bases from V and 9 bases from J, with 19 bases between. The CDR3 runs 14 residues. In germline, CDR1 is MGHRA, CDR2 YSYEKL. CDR3 sequence: CASSPQQGQIGQYF. The CDR3 DNA reads TGCGCCAGCAGCCCGCAACAGGGCCAGATCGGGCAGTACTTC.

The rearrangement uses TRBV5-1 and TRBJ1-2; TRBD1 matches at 8 bases. V lost 4 bases, J lost 4 bases, and 9 bases stayed unmatched. There are 15 residues in the CDR3. Germline V gene sequence: CDR1 SGHRS, CDR2 YFSETQ. CDR3 residues: CASSLGQGPPYGYTF. CDR3 nucleotide sequence: TGCGCCAGCAGCCTAGGACAGGGCCCTCCCTATGGCTACACCTTC. The full variable domain, rest sourced from reference TRBV5-1 and TRBJ1-2, is KAGVTQTPRYLIKTRGQQVTLSCSPISGHRSVSWYQQTPGQGLQFLFEYFSETQRNKGNFPGRFSGRQFSNSRSEMNVSTLELGDSALYLCASSLGQGPPYGYTFGSGTRLTVV.

CDR3 nucleotides: TGCGCCAGCAGCCAAGAGGAGGAGGGAGGGCCGTACGAGCAGTACTTC. Protein product: CASSQEEEGGPYEQYF. V gene TRBV4-1 combines with J gene TRBJ2-7, with 7 bases identical to TRBD2. V gave up 0 bases and J gave up 4 bases; unmatched junction bases: 9. CDR1 is MGHRA and CDR2 is YSYEKL in the germline V gene. The CDR3 spans 16 residues.

This clone occurred once. J is TRBJ1-1 and V is TRBV20-1; D gene ambiguous. This CDR3 is built from 8 residues. CDR1 is DFQATT and CDR2 is SNEGSKA in the germline V gene (reference sequence). V lost 5 bases to trimming and J lost 7 bases, with 2 bases between them. The CDR3 loop reads CSAYEAFF. DNA for the CDR3: TGCAGTGCTTATGAAGCTTTCTTT.

The rearrangement joins TRBV7-3 to TRBJ2-1; 10 bases are shared with TRBD2. V trimming: 3 bases; J trimming: 6 bases; junction bases outside the gene matches: 5. This CDR3 is 15 amino acids long. Germline CDR1 SGHTA, CDR2 FQGTGA. This CDR3 reads CASSLLAGAPNEQFF. The CDR3 bases are TGTGCCAGCAGCTTGCTAGCGGGAGCCCCCAATGAGCAGTTCTTC.

This rearrangement joins TRBV7-9 to TRBJ2-7, with 13 bases lining up with TRBD2. The CDR3 length is 15 residues. V gave up 5 bases and J gave up 4 bases; unmatched junction bases: 5. Germline V lookup: CDR1 SEHNR, CDR2 FQNEAQ (reference sequence). The CDR3, as DNA: TGTGCCAGCAGCCCATCGGGACTAGCGGGATACGAGCAGTACTTC. This gives the protein CASSPSGLAGYEQYF.

The chain employs TRBV27 and TRBJ2-7; 9 nucleotides match TRBD2. V trimming: 5 bases; J trimming: 2 bases; junction bases outside the gene matches: 10. Per the germline V gene, CDR1 is MNHEY and CDR2 is SMNVEV (reference sequence). The CDR3 has 16 amino acids. CDR3 sequence: CASSRITSGQAYEQYF. The CDR3 DNA sequence: TGTGCCAGCAGTCGGATCACTAGCGGGCAGGCCTACGAGCAGTACTTC.

J is TRBJ1-5 and V is TRBV7-8; 9 bases agree with TRBD1. The ends lost 4 bases at V and 0 bases at J; junction bases unmatched: 1. This CDR3 comprises 15 residues. Per the germline V gene, CDR1 is SGHVS and CDR2 is FQNEAQ. The CDR3 here is CASSSGQGSNQPQHF. The DNA for the CDR3 is TGTGCCAGCAGCTCGGGACAGGGTAGCAATCAGCCCCAGCATTTT.

The chain couples TRBV29-1 to TRBJ1-2; a possible D gene is TRBD1 (5 bases). This CDR3 is built from 13 residues. The germline CDR1 and CDR2 sequences are SQVTM and ANQGSEA. V was pared by 4 bases and J by 5 bases, with 14 bases between. DNA for the CDR3: TGCAGCGTTGGGTGGGGGGGGAATTATGGCTACACCTTC. Encoded protein: CSVGWGGNYGYTF.

The chain employs TRBV6-1 and TRBJ2-7, with 7 positions matching TRBD2. The CDR3 has 14 residues. Per the germline V gene, CDR1 is MNHNS and CDR2 is SASEGT. Trimming cost V 6 bases and J 5 bases; bases outside gene matches: 10. The CDR3: CASREWRESHEQYF. The CDR3 nucleotides are TGTGCCAGCAGGGAGTGGCGGGAGTCCCACGAGCAGTACTTC.

This chain uses TRBV9 with TRBJ2-2; 8 nucleotides line up with TRBD2. V dropped 0 bases and J dropped 8; count of bases not matched to a gene: 15. Germline CDR1 SGDLS, CDR2 YYNGEE. This CDR3 comprises 18 residues. The CDR3 is CASSVDGSGTALRGELFF. In nucleotides, the CDR3 is TGTGCCAGCAGCGTAGACGGTAGCGGGACTGCCCTCCGGGGGGAGCTGTTTTTT.

The chain combines TRBV30 with TRBJ2-3, with 8 bases identical to TRBD2. V lost 7 bases, J lost 1 base, and 7 bases stayed unmatched. CDR1 and CDR2 from the germline V gene are GTSNPN and SVGIG (reference sequence). The CDR3 runs to 14 residues. The CDR3 spells CASGGRGGTDTQYF. CDR3 sequence (DNA): TGTGCCTCGGGGGGGCGCGGGGGCACAGATACGCAGTATTTT.

The V gene is TRBV9, the J gene TRBJ1-2, with D perhaps TRBD1 (6 bases). Germline V gene sequence: CDR1 SGDLS, CDR2 YYNGEE. V was pared by 0 bases and J by 6 bases, with 9 bases between. This CDR3 is 13 amino acids long. CDR3 residues: CASSVVPGDGYTF. DNA for the CDR3: TGTGCCAGCAGCGTAGTTCCAGGGGATGGCTACACCTTC.

The chain joins TRBV15 to TRBJ1-2; 7 positions agree with TRBD1. The CDR3 consists of 12 residues. Per the germline V gene, CDR1 is LNHNV and CDR2 is YYDKDF (reference sequence). V trimming: 6 bases; J trimming: 6 bases; junction bases outside the gene matches: 4. This chain's CDR3 is CATSKGANGYTF. CDR3 DNA: TGTGCCACCAGTAAGGGGGCGAATGGCTACACCTTC.

The chain has TRBV5-4 and TRBJ1-4; D is possibly TRBD1 (6 bases). Looked up from germline, CDR1 is SGHNT and CDR2 is YYREEE (reference sequence). V lost 3 bases and J lost 8, with 14 bases in between. This CDR3 comprises 14 residues. Written as DNA, the CDR3 is TGTGCCAGCAGCTCACACAGGGAAGGGGAAAAACTGTTTTTT. Translated, it gives CASSSHREGEKLFF. Variable domain in full (rest from reference TRBV5-4 and TRBJ1-4): ETGVTQSPTHLIKTRGQQVTLRCSSQSGHNTVSWYQQALGQGPQFIFQYYREEENGRGNFPPRFSGLQFPNYSSELNVNALELDDSALYLCASSSHREGEKLFFGSGTQLSVL.

The chain has TRBV6-5 and TRBJ1-1; 7 bases are shared with TRBD1. The germline V gene has CDR1 MNHEY and CDR2 SVGAGI. The CDR3 spans 13 residues. Trimming at V came to 5 bases and at J to 11 bases, leaving 11 bases not matched to a gene. In DNA form, the CDR3 reads TGTGCCAGCAGTGAAAGAGGGGGCCCAGCCGCTTTCTTT. Translation: CASSERGGPAAFF.